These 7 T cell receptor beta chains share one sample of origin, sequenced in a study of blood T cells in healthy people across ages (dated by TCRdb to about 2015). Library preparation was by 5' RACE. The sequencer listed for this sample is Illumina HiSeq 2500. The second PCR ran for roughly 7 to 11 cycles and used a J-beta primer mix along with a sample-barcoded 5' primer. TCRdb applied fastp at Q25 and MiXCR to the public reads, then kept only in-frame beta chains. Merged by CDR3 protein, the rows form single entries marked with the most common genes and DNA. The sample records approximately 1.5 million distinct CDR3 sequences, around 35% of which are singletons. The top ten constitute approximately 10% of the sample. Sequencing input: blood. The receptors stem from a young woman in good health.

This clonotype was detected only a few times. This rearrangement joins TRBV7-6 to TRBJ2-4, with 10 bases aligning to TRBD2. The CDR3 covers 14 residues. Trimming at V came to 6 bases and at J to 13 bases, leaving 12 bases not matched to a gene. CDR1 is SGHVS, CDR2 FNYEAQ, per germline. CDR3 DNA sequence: TGTGCCAGCAGTCCAGCGGGGGGGCTTCGGGAGCAGTACTTC. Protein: CASSPAGGLREQYF. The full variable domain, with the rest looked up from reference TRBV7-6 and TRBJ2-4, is GAGVSQSPRYKVTKRGQDVALRCDPISGHVSLYWYRQALGQGPEFLTYFNYEAQQDKSGLPNDRFSAERPEGSISTLTIQRTEQRDSAMYRCASSPAGGLREQYFGAGTRLSVL.

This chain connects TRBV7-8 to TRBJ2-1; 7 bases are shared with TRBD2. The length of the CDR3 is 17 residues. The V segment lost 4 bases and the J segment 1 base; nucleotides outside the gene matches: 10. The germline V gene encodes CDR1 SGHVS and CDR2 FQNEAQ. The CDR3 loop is CASSSLLAVRSYNEQFF. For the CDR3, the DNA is TGTGCCAGCAGCTCGCTCCTAGCGGTTAGGTCCTACAATGAGCAGTTCTTC. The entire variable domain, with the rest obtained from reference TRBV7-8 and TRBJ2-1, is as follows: GAGVSQSPRYKVAKRGQDVALRCDPISGHVSLFWYQQALGQGPEFLTYFQNEAQLDKSGLPSDRFFAERPEGSVSTLKIQRTQQEDSAVYLCASSSLLAVRSYNEQFFGPGTRLTVL.

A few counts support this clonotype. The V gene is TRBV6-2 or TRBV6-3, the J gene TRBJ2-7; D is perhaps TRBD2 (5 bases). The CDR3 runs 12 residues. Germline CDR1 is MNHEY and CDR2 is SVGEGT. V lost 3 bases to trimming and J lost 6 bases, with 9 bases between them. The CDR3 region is CASSYTGSEQYF. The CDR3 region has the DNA TGTGCCAGCAGTTATACGGGGAGCGAGCAGTACTTC.

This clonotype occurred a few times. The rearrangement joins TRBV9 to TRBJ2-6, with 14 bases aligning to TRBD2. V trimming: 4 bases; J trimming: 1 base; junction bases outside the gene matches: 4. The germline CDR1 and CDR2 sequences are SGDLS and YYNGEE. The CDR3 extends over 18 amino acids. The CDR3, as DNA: TGTGCCAGCAGCCCGACTAGCGGGAGGGCGTCTGGGGCCAACGTCCTGACTTTC. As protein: CASSPTSGRASGANVLTF. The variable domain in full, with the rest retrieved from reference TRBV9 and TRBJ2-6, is DSGVTQTPKHLITATGQRVTLRCSPRSGDLSVYWYQQSLDQGLQFLIQYYNGEERAKGNILERFSAQQFPDLHSELNLSSLELGDSALYFCASSPTSGRASGANVLTFGAGSRLTVL.

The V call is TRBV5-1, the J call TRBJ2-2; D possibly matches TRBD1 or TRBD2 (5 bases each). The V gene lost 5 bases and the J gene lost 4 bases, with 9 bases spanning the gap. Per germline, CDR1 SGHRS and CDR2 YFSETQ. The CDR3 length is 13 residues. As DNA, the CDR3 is TGCGCCAGCAGAGAGGGGAGCACCGGGGAGCTGTTTTTT. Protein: CASREGSTGELFF.

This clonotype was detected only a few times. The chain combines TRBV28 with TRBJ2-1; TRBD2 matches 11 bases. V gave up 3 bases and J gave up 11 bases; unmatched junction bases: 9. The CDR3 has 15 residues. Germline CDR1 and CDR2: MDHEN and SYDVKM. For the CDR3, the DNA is TGTGCCAGCAGTTTCCCGGGACTAGCGGACCTCAAGCAGTTCTTC. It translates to CASSFPGLADLKQFF.

The CDR3 region has the DNA TGCAGTGCTATAAGGACAACTAATGAAAAACTGTTTTTT. Protein sequence: CSAIRTTNEKLFF. The rearrangement joins TRBV20-1 to TRBJ1-4; no definite D call. The germline V and J ends were trimmed by 4 bases and 0 bases, with 6 bases remaining between them. Germline V lookup: CDR1 DFQATT, CDR2 SNEGSKA (reference sequence). The CDR3 is made up of 13 amino acids.